Following are 19 T cell receptor beta chains from one sample sequenced in a study of T-cell reconstitution after alpha-beta-depleted transplantation in children. It was with unique molecular identifiers that the TCRbeta library was prepared. TCRdb used MiXCR to reprocess the PCR reads, holding one entry per CDR3 protein. Here the sample spans about 200,000 distinct CDR3 sequences, more than 14% being singletons. The specimen was PBMCs from the stem cell graft donor, collected from the stem cell graft. Source of these receptors: a human donor who donated a stem cell graft to a child with acute lymphoblastic leukemia.

The CDR3, as DNA: TGTGCCAGCAGCAACGACAGGGGAGGGGAGACCCAGTACTTC. Amino acid sequence: CASSNDRGGETQYF. This chain joins TRBV11-2 and TRBJ2-5, with a weak D call TRBD1 (8 bases). The CDR3 spans 14 residues. Germline V gene data show CDR1 as SGHAT and CDR2 as FQNNGV. Trimming left V 5 bases short and J 5 bases short, with 15 bases between.

This clonotype was recorded at least ten times. The chain couples TRBV5-1 to TRBJ2-1; the D is unclear. Between the trimmed V and J ends, which lost 5 bases and 13 bases, there was a span of 22 bases. CDR3 length equals 14 residues. CDR1 and CDR2 from the germline V gene are SGHRS and YFSETQ. The CDR3 spells CASSQGRTAEGQFF. Written as DNA, the CDR3 is TGCGCCAGCAGTCAAGGACGGACCGCCGAAGGTCAGTTCTTC.

Many counts were recorded for this clonotype. The chain has TRBV5-1 and TRBJ2-3; a possible D gene is TRBD2 (6 bases). CDR3 size: 14 residues. Germline V CDR1 and CDR2: SGHRS, YFSETQ. The V and J ends lost 5 bases and 1 base respectively, with 11 bases between them. The CDR3 DNA is TGCGCCAGCAGTACTAGCCCGGGCACAGATACGCAGTATTTT. Protein: CASSTSPGTDTQYF.

This clonotype was detected many times. The chain is built from TRBV7-8 and TRBJ1-2; TRBD1 matches 11 bases. The germline gives CDR1 SGHVS, CDR2 FQNEAQ. Trimming removed 5 bases from V and 4 bases from J; junction bases left unmatched: 9. The CDR3 spans 16 residues. CDR3 coding DNA: TGTGCCAGCAGCCCCCCGGGACAGGGGGAAAGCTATGGCTACACCTTC. It specifies CASSPPGQGESYGYTF.

This rearrangement joins TRBV11-1 to TRBJ2-1, with unresolved D. Germline CDR1 is SGHAT and CDR2 is FQDESV (reference sequence). The CDR3 is made up of 20 amino acids. The germline V and J ends were trimmed by 5 bases and 0 bases, with 26 bases remaining between them. The CDR3 reads CASSIDLDTSFRSSYNEQFF. The CDR3 region has the DNA TGTGCCAGCAGCATCGACCTAGATACCAGTTTCCGGAGCTCCTACAATGAGCAGTTCTTC.

The chain joins TRBV5-1 to TRBJ1-2; TRBD1 matches at 10 bases. This CDR3 is 15 amino acids long. V lost 1 base, J lost 7 bases, and 7 bases stayed unmatched. Germline V gene lookup returns CDR1 SGHRS and CDR2 YFSETQ. In DNA form, the CDR3 reads TGCGCCAGCAGCTTGAACGGACAGGGGGTTGGTGGCTACACCTTC. Its translation is CASSLNGQGVGGYTF.

This clonotype was counted many times. The V gene is TRBV20-1, the J gene TRBJ2-7; D not certain. The CDR3 is 15 amino acids. The germline CDR1 and CDR2 sequences are DFQATT and SNEGSKA (reference sequence). V dropped 1 base and J dropped 5 bases, with 18 bases sitting between them. This chain's CDR3 is CSARASSRVANEQYF. The CDR3 coding sequence is TGCAGTGCTAGAGCTAGTAGTCGAGTTGCCAACGAGCAGTACTTC.

This clonotype was counted many times. This chain joins TRBV7-9 and TRBJ2-4; D unresolved. Trimming took off 8 bases at V and 11 bases at J, with 19 bases between the two ends. CDR1 and CDR2 from the germline V gene are SEHNR and FQNEAQ (reference sequence). The CDR3 covers 13 residues. The CDR3 DNA follows: TGTGCCAGCCGAGGTTCCTTAACTGACGTTCAGTACTTC. This translates into CASRGSLTDVQYF.

This sequence joins TRBV4-2 and TRBJ1-6; D is possibly TRBD1 (5 bases). Trimming removed 0 bases from V and 14 bases from J, with 17 bases in between. Per germline, CDR1 LGHNA and CDR2 YNFKEQ. The CDR3 contains 15 residues. The CDR3 DNA follows: TGTGCCAGCAGCCAAGATCCTCTTTCCAGGGAGGCCCTCCACTTT. Translated, it gives CASSQDPLSREALHF.

This chain connects TRBV29-1 to TRBJ1-6; D not resolved. The CDR3 runs to 13 residues. Between the trimmed V and J ends, which lost 1 base and 6 bases, there was a span of 7 bases. Germline CDR1 and CDR2: SQVTM and ANQGSEA. In DNA form, the CDR3 reads TGCAGCGTTGAAGTAACAGCTAATTCACCCCTCCACTTT. It codes for CSVEVTANSPLHF.

This clonotype was recorded at least ten times. V is TRBV7-2 and J is TRBJ2-6; D is possibly TRBD1 (6 bases). This CDR3 is built from 15 residues. CDR1 and CDR2 from the germline V gene are SGHTA and FQGNSA. V dropped 3 bases and J dropped 0 bases, with 6 bases sitting between them. The CDR3 reads CASSLDSSGANVLTF. CDR3 nucleotide sequence: TGTGCCAGCAGCTTGGACAGCTCTGGGGCCAACGTCCTGACTTTC.

This clonotype was picked up many times. The J gene is TRBJ2-5, the V gene TRBV20-1, with D hard to call. V lost 5 bases, J lost 7 bases, and 8 bases lay in between. The CDR3 spans 10 residues. Germline lookup yields CDR1 DFQATT and CDR2 SNEGSKA (reference sequence). The chain's CDR3 is CSALGGTQYF. The DNA for the CDR3 is TGCAGTGCTTTGGGCGGGACCCAGTACTTC.

This clonotype was seen repeatedly, ten times or more. The chain is built from TRBV20-1 and TRBJ2-1, with D possibly TRBD1 on 6 matching bases. The CDR3 has 15 amino acids. Germline CDR1 reads DFQATT; CDR2 reads SNEGSKA (reference sequence). V was pared by 5 bases and J by 8 bases, with 22 bases between. CDR3 protein: CSAGPRAQGLDEQFF. DNA of the CDR3: TGCAGTGCTGGCCCACGGGCACAGGGCTTGGATGAGCAGTTCTTC.

This clonotype appeared a few times. J is TRBJ1-2 and V is TRBV20-1; no clear D. The CDR3 sequence is 16 residues long. Germline-derived CDR1 and CDR2 are DFQATT and SNEGSKA (reference sequence). V lost 1 base, J lost 0 bases, and 15 bases lay in between. The CDR3 is CSARVADRPTNYGYTF. The CDR3 region has the DNA TGCAGTGCTAGAGTTGCAGACCGCCCGACTAACTATGGCTACACCTTC.

This clonotype was seen repeatedly, ten times or more. V gene TRBV25-1 combines with J gene TRBJ2-7, with D unresolved. The CDR3 has 12 residues. V was pared by 3 bases and J by 1 base, with 4 bases between. Germline CDR1 MGHDK, CDR2 SYGVNS. The CDR3 region is CASSDPSYEQYF. The DNA for the CDR3 is TGTGCCAGCAGTGATCCATCCTACGAGCAGTACTTC.

This clonotype was found many times. This chain connects TRBV5-4 to TRBJ2-1; D remains unclear. The CDR3 is made up of 13 amino acids. Trimming took 6 bases from V and 7 from J, leaving 14 bases between them. Looked up from germline, CDR1 is SGHNT and CDR2 is YYREEE (reference sequence). For the CDR3, the DNA is TGTGCCAGCACCACCGCCCCCCGGAATGAGCAGTTCTTC. It yields the protein CASTTAPRNEQFF.

This clonotype has ten or more counts. The gene calls are TRBV7-2 and TRBJ1-6; D gene unclear. The germline CDR1 and CDR2 sequences are SGHTA and FQGNSA. Trimming took 5 bases from V and 9 from J, leaving 8 bases between them. The CDR3 loop spans 12 amino acids. CDR3 in amino acids: CASSLAASPLHF. CDR3 coding DNA: TGTGCCAGCAGCCTGGCGGCTTCACCCCTCCACTTT. The variable domain in full, completed from reference TRBV7-2 and TRBJ1-6, reads GAGVSQSPSNKVTEKGKDVELRCDPISGHTALYWYRQSLGQGLEFLIYFQGNSAPDKSGLPSDRFSAERTGGSVSTLTIQRTQQEDSAVYLCASSLAASPLHFGNGTRLTVT.

Ten or more counts support this clonotype. The chain joins TRBV29-1 to TRBJ2-4, with 7 bases matching TRBD1. The V segment lost 1 base and the J segment 4 bases; nucleotides outside the gene matches: 1. Per the germline V gene, CDR1 is SQVTM and CDR2 is ANQGSEA. The CDR3 contains 13 residues. The CDR3 region has the DNA TGCAGCGTTGAAGCGGGACAGAAAAACATTCAGTACTTC. It encodes CSVEAGQKNIQYF.

Only one count was recorded for this clonotype. The rearrangement uses TRBV4-2 and TRBJ2-1, with D perhaps TRBD2 (7 bases). Germline V gene data show CDR1 as LGHNA and CDR2 as YNFKEQ. V was cut by 10 bases and J by 7 bases, with 26 bases left in between. The CDR3 has 16 amino acids. Here the CDR3 DNA reads TGTGCCATGGCCCCCGGGGGGCCGGGACCTTCTAATGAGCAGTTCTTC. Protein: CAMAPGGPGPSNEQFF.